Below are 21 T cell receptor beta chains sequenced from a single sample in a study of regulatory T cells in long-lasting Graves disease. Time point of the sample: persistent/refractory GD, antithyroid drugs over 5 years with positive TRAb. Preparation of the TCR library used RNA extracted from PBMCs. HTBI primers from iRepertoire and Arm-PCR of CDR3 regions yielded the TCR beta libraries. One entry per CDR3 protein, called by TCRdb with MiXCR from the multiplex PCR reads. The sample carries 700,000 or so distinct CDR3 sequences, about 30% recorded once. The material sequenced was peripheral blood mononuclear cells (PBMCs), taken when the disease was refractory, from a patient treated with antithyroid drugs. The receptor source for this set is a female donor with Graves disease.

This clonotype has just a few counts. The chain employs TRBV7-2 and TRBJ1-6; TRBD1 might be the D (5 bases). This CDR3 has 14 amino acids. CDR1 is SGHTA, CDR2 FQGNSA, per germline. V lost 0 bases and J 7 bases, leaving 7 bases between the germline ends. The CDR3 nucleotides are TGTGCCAGCAGCTTAGCAGGGGCCAATTCACCCCTCCACTTT. Its translation: CASSLAGANSPLHF.

This clonotype was counted between two and nine times. V usage is TRBV20-1 and J usage is TRBJ2-7; maybe TRBD2 (5 bases). CDR1 is DFQATT, CDR2 SNEGSKA, per germline (reference sequence). This CDR3 has 14 residues. Trimming shortened V by 2 bases and J by 2 bases, and 13 bases separated the two germline ends. The CDR3 DNA is TGCAGTGCTAGAAGGACTGGGATAACCTACGAGCAGTACTTC. Protein product: CSARRTGITYEQYF.

The chain recombines TRBV6-2 or TRBV6-3 with TRBJ1-2; weak D call: TRBD1 (5 bases). Trimming took 0 bases from V and 8 from J, leaving 16 bases between them. Germline V gene sequence: CDR1 MNHEY, CDR2 SVGEGT. There are 15 residues in the CDR3. The CDR3 nucleotides read TGTGCCAGCAGTTACTCGACCATTGCAGGGTCCGGCTACACCTTC. It is translated as CASSYSTIAGSGYTF.

This chain connects TRBV19 to TRBJ2-7; 9 positions agree with TRBD2. The trim removed 3 bases at V and 9 bases at J, leaving 9 bases unmatched. The CDR3 consists of 14 residues. Germline-derived CDR1 and CDR2 are LNHDA and SQIVND (reference sequence). CDR3 DNA: TGTGCCAGTAGTATGTCCGGCGGGAGGGCCGTGCAGTACTTC. This sequence encodes CASSMSGGRAVQYF.

This clonotype occurred a few times. This chain uses TRBV5-1 with TRBJ1-1; TRBD1 matches at 7 bases. V lost 5 bases to trimming and J lost 1 base; unmatched junction nucleotides: 5. CDR3 length: 14 residues. Germline lookup yields CDR1 SGHRS and CDR2 YFSETQ. The CDR3 reads CASRLGQQNTEAFF. In DNA form, the CDR3 reads TGCGCCAGCAGACTGGGACAGCAGAACACTGAAGCTTTCTTT.

This chain uses TRBV3-1 with TRBJ2-7, with D possibly called TRBD1 or TRBD2 (5 bases each). Germline assignment: CDR1 LGHDT and CDR2 YNNKEL (reference sequence). V lost 0 bases, J lost 2 bases, and 11 bases lay in between. The CDR3 length is 15 residues. The CDR3 protein is CASSQEGRGTYEQYF. CDR3 bases: TGTGCCAGCAGCCAAGAGGGACGGGGCACCTACGAGCAGTACTTC.

The genes are TRBV19 and TRBJ2-7, with 8 positions matching TRBD1. The CDR3 extends over 14 amino acids. The germline CDR1 and CDR2 sequences are LNHDA and SQIVND (reference sequence). V lost 1 base, J lost 7 bases, and 6 bases stayed unmatched. Here the CDR3 DNA reads TGTGCCAGTAGTATAGCAGGGGGCGGAAAGGAGCAGTACTTC. It codes for CASSIAGGGKEQYF.

The chain employs TRBV5-1 and TRBJ1-6; weak D call: TRBD1 (5 bases). The V gene lost 3 bases and the J gene lost 8 bases, with 15 bases spanning the gap. The CDR3 is made up of 15 amino acids. The V gene's germline CDR1 is SGHRS and CDR2 YFSETQ. In nucleotides, the CDR3 is TGCGCCAGCAGCTCCGGGACGGCGGGGGATTCACCCCTCCACTTT. Protein sequence: CASSSGTAGDSPLHF.

This chain uses TRBV6-1 with TRBJ1-4; D unresolved. CDR1 is MNHNS, CDR2 SASEGT, per germline. This CDR3 has 15 residues. Trimming took 3 bases from V and 6 from J, leaving 14 bases between them. CDR3 residues: CASSDSGSRDEKLFF. CDR3 in DNA: TGTGCCAGCAGTGATTCCGGGAGTAGAGATGAAAAACTGTTTTTT.

In this sample, this clonotype turned up a few times. The chain employs TRBV3-1 and TRBJ1-1, with D possibly being TRBD1 (5 bases). Germline V gene sequence: CDR1 LGHDT, CDR2 YNNKEL (reference sequence). Trimming removed 1 base at V and 5 bases at J, with 14 bases between. This CDR3 comprises 15 residues. The CDR3 protein is CASSQVPGVGTEAFF. The CDR3 region has the DNA TGTGCCAGCAGCCAAGTCCCGGGGGTAGGGACTGAAGCTTTCTTT. The variable domain in full, completed from reference TRBV3-1 and TRBJ1-1, reads DTAVSQTPKYLVTQMGNDKSIKCEQNLGHDTMYWYKQDSKKFLKIMFSYNNKELIINETVPNRFSPKSPDKAHLNLHINSLELGDSAVYFCASSQVPGVGTEAFFGQGTRLTVV.

This clonotype was seen more than once but under ten times. This rearrangement joins TRBV5-1 to TRBJ2-7, with D perhaps TRBD1 (6 bases). V gave up 6 bases and J gave up 1 base, with 14 bases separating them. This CDR3 contains 14 residues. Germline lookup yields CDR1 SGHRS and CDR2 YFSETQ. CDR3 sequence reads: CASNTGWESYEQYF. In DNA form, the CDR3 reads TGCGCCAGCAACACAGGGTGGGAGTCCTACGAGCAGTACTTC.

This clonotype was seen ten or more times. The V call is TRBV12-3 or TRBV12-4, the J call TRBJ2-2; the D is unclear. CDR3 length equals 15 residues. V lost 5 bases to trimming and J lost 0 bases, with 10 bases between them. The CDR3 reads CASSLPPPNTGELFF. As DNA, the CDR3 is TGTGCCAGCAGTCTACCACCTCCGAACACCGGGGAGCTGTTTTTT.

The J gene is TRBJ1-1, the V gene TRBV7-2; 8 bases match TRBD1. Per germline, CDR1 SGHTA and CDR2 FQGNSA. J was trimmed by 3 bases and V by 5 bases; bases with no gene match: 5. The CDR3 totals 14 residues. This CDR3 reads CASSPQGGHTEAFF. The DNA for the CDR3 is TGTGCCAGCAGCCCACAGGGGGGGCACACTGAAGCTTTCTTT.

The rearrangement links TRBV2 to TRBJ1-2; no reliable D call. Trimming cost V 8 bases and J 4 bases, with 14 bases left between them. Germline lookup yields CDR1 SNHLY and CDR2 FYNNEI. The CDR3 has 13 residues. The CDR3 nucleotides are TGTGCCAGCGGCACGTGGGAGGGCTATGGCTACACCTTC. Its translation is CASGTWEGYGYTF.

In its sample, this clonotype was seen a few times. CDR3 sequence (DNA): TGCAGTGCGCGTCCCCGGGGCAGTTCTAATTCACCCCTCCACTTT. Translation gives CSARPRGSSNSPLHF. V usage is TRBV20-1 and J usage is TRBJ1-6; D perhaps matches TRBD1 (5 bases). In germline, CDR1 is DFQATT, CDR2 SNEGSKA (reference sequence). V was clipped by 6 bases and J by 6 bases, with 18 bases between them. The CDR3 length is 15 residues.

This clonotype was picked up one time. V is TRBV9 and J is TRBJ2-7; D is ambiguous. V was trimmed by 0 bases and J by 2 bases, leaving 9 bases between them. CDR3 length equals 14 residues. Germline V gene sequence: CDR1 SGDLS, CDR2 YYNGEE. As DNA, the CDR3 is TGTGCCAGCAGCGTAGGACTTACAACCTACGAGCAGTACTTC. It yields the protein CASSVGLTTYEQYF.

This clonotype occurred a few times. The chain is built from TRBV6-5 and TRBJ1-2; TRBD1 might be the D (6 bases). The germline V gene has CDR1 MNHEY and CDR2 SVGAGI. CDR3 length equals 14 residues. Trimming shortened V by 2 bases and J by 1 base, and 8 bases separated the two germline ends. This CDR3 is CASSYQGRNYGYTF. The CDR3 region has the DNA TGTGCCAGCAGTTACCAGGGGCGTAACTATGGCTACACCTTC.

The chain carries TRBV20-1 and TRBJ2-4; D is undetermined. The germline V gene encodes CDR1 DFQATT and CDR2 SNEGSKA (reference sequence). The CDR3 spans 14 residues. V lost 3 bases to trimming and J lost 1 base, with 10 bases between them. CDR3: CSARMEFAKNIQYF. CDR3 sequence (DNA): TGCAGTGCTAGGATGGAGTTTGCCAAAAACATTCAGTACTTC.

The genes are TRBV6-5 and TRBJ2-3; 7 bases map to TRBD2. Germline CDR1 reads MNHEY; CDR2 reads SVGAGI. V trimming: 0 bases; J trimming: 4 bases; junction bases outside the gene matches: 4. The CDR3 is made up of 15 amino acids. The CDR3 DNA reads TGTGCCAGCAGTTACTCGGGGAGGGGCGCAGATACGCAGTATTTT. It is translated as CASSYSGRGADTQYF.

The chain combines TRBV12-3 or TRBV12-4 with TRBJ2-1, with 10 bases that match TRBD2. The CDR3 extends over 17 amino acids. J lost 4 bases, V lost 5 bases, and 11 bases had no gene match. The CDR3 is CASSEAGSGRYYNEQFF. For the CDR3, the DNA is TGTGCCAGCAGTGAAGCGGGTAGCGGGAGGTATTACAATGAGCAGTTCTTC.

A few counts support this clonotype. J is TRBJ1-2 and V is TRBV19; D is possibly TRBD1 (5 bases). The V gene's germline CDR1 is LNHDA and CDR2 SQIVND (reference sequence). V was cut by 6 bases and J by 6 bases, with 17 bases left in between. The CDR3 has 14 residues. The CDR3 region has the DNA TGTGCCAGTAGAGCGACTCGCGGGGGAGATGGCTACACCTTC. This gives the protein CASRATRGGDGYTF.